This T cell receptor (beta chain) comes out of a study of identical twins (dated by TCRdb to the mid-2010s). With respect to the entire study: To test whether fetal clonotypes persist, this study deep-sequenced TCR alpha and beta repertoires from monozygotic twins, from unrelated adults of various ages, and from cord blood. To rule out contamination, the twin experiments were replicated at different times with different library preparation protocols. Summary of the overall study and its limitations: Conclusions relied on cross-sectional statistical analysis, since the same donors could not be followed over many years. In monozygotic twins, out-of-frame TCR alpha sharing was systematically underestimated by recombination models, although the models agreed with sharing between unrelated individuals. Zero-insertion analyses could be partly confounded by invariant T cells such as MAIT and iNKT, though diverse VJ usage argued against such confounding for most clonotypes. Out-of-frame TCR alpha sequences shared between twins showed an excess of low generation-probability sequences compared with coincidental sharing between unrelated individuals. Fewer insertions were carried by abundant cord blood beta clonotypes, a similar but weaker trend appeared in young adult naive repertoires, and no such trend appeared in memory repertoires. Excess twin sharing in beta out-of-frame sequences was weaker because fewer shared sequences lowered the signal-to-noise ratio.

To note about this clonotype: What antigen it recognizes has not been identified. This could be a read error, since a much larger clone is one nucleotide away.

The library was generated by 5' RACE. Data came from an Illumina HiSeq 2000. Template switching introduced a universal primer binding site; the final cDNA contained a unique molecular identifier, enabling accurate counting of TCR cDNA molecules. Specific primers in the conserved constant-segment region were used to synthesize first-strand cDNA for TCR alpha and beta chains. To control for contamination, every cDNA library was double barcoded, receiving both a SMART-Mk sample barcode and Illumina barcodes. Two successive PCR steps introduced TruSeq adapter sequences along with Illumina sample barcodes. The TCR alpha and beta cDNA libraries were sequenced on the Illumina HiSeq platform using custom primers. In the authors' own workflow: MiGEC processed the raw reads to extract unique molecular identifiers, while MiXCR was used to determine the CDR3 positions. For each individual, recombination models were inferred using an EM algorithm with the repgenHMM and IGoR tools. The analysis of shared clonotypes was done with the tcR package in R, with sharing normalized by the product of cloneset sizes. To study raw recombination without the effects of thymic and clonal selection, out-of-frame nonproductive sequences were analyzed. The public sequencing data were trimmed at Q25 with fastp and processed into clonotypes with MiXCR by TCRdb, which kept only in-frame beta chains. Every entry covers one CDR3 protein and lists the most common genes and DNA from its rows. The V and J calls and clone size come from TCRdb's table, not from the authors' own analysis. Counted in this sample were approximately 210,000 distinct CDR3 sequences; less than 9.5% of them appeared once. About 5.2% of the sample lies in the top ten.

Every donor in the study was a healthy Caucasian. Miltenyi CD45RO+ enrichment and human naive T-cell isolation kits were used to isolate memory (CD45RO+) and naive T cells from PBMC. The CDR3 covers 15 residues, taking in both the cysteine and the phenylalanine. The read is trimmed to its CDR3 DNA, 45 bases read in frame from base 1. The rearranged segments are TRBV12-3 or TRBV12-4 and TRBJ1-6; no confident D gene assignment can be made. The sequenced sample consisted of memory (CD45RO+) T cells sorted from blood. The cell subset or site label for this specimen denotes: CD45RO+ enriched T cells. This clonotype was obtained from a woman in her late teens or twenties in good health. Here the CDR3 is given as CASSLGETEGSPPHF. The DNA sequence follows: TGTGCCAGCAGTTTAGGGGAGACTGAAGGTTCACCCCCCCACTTT.